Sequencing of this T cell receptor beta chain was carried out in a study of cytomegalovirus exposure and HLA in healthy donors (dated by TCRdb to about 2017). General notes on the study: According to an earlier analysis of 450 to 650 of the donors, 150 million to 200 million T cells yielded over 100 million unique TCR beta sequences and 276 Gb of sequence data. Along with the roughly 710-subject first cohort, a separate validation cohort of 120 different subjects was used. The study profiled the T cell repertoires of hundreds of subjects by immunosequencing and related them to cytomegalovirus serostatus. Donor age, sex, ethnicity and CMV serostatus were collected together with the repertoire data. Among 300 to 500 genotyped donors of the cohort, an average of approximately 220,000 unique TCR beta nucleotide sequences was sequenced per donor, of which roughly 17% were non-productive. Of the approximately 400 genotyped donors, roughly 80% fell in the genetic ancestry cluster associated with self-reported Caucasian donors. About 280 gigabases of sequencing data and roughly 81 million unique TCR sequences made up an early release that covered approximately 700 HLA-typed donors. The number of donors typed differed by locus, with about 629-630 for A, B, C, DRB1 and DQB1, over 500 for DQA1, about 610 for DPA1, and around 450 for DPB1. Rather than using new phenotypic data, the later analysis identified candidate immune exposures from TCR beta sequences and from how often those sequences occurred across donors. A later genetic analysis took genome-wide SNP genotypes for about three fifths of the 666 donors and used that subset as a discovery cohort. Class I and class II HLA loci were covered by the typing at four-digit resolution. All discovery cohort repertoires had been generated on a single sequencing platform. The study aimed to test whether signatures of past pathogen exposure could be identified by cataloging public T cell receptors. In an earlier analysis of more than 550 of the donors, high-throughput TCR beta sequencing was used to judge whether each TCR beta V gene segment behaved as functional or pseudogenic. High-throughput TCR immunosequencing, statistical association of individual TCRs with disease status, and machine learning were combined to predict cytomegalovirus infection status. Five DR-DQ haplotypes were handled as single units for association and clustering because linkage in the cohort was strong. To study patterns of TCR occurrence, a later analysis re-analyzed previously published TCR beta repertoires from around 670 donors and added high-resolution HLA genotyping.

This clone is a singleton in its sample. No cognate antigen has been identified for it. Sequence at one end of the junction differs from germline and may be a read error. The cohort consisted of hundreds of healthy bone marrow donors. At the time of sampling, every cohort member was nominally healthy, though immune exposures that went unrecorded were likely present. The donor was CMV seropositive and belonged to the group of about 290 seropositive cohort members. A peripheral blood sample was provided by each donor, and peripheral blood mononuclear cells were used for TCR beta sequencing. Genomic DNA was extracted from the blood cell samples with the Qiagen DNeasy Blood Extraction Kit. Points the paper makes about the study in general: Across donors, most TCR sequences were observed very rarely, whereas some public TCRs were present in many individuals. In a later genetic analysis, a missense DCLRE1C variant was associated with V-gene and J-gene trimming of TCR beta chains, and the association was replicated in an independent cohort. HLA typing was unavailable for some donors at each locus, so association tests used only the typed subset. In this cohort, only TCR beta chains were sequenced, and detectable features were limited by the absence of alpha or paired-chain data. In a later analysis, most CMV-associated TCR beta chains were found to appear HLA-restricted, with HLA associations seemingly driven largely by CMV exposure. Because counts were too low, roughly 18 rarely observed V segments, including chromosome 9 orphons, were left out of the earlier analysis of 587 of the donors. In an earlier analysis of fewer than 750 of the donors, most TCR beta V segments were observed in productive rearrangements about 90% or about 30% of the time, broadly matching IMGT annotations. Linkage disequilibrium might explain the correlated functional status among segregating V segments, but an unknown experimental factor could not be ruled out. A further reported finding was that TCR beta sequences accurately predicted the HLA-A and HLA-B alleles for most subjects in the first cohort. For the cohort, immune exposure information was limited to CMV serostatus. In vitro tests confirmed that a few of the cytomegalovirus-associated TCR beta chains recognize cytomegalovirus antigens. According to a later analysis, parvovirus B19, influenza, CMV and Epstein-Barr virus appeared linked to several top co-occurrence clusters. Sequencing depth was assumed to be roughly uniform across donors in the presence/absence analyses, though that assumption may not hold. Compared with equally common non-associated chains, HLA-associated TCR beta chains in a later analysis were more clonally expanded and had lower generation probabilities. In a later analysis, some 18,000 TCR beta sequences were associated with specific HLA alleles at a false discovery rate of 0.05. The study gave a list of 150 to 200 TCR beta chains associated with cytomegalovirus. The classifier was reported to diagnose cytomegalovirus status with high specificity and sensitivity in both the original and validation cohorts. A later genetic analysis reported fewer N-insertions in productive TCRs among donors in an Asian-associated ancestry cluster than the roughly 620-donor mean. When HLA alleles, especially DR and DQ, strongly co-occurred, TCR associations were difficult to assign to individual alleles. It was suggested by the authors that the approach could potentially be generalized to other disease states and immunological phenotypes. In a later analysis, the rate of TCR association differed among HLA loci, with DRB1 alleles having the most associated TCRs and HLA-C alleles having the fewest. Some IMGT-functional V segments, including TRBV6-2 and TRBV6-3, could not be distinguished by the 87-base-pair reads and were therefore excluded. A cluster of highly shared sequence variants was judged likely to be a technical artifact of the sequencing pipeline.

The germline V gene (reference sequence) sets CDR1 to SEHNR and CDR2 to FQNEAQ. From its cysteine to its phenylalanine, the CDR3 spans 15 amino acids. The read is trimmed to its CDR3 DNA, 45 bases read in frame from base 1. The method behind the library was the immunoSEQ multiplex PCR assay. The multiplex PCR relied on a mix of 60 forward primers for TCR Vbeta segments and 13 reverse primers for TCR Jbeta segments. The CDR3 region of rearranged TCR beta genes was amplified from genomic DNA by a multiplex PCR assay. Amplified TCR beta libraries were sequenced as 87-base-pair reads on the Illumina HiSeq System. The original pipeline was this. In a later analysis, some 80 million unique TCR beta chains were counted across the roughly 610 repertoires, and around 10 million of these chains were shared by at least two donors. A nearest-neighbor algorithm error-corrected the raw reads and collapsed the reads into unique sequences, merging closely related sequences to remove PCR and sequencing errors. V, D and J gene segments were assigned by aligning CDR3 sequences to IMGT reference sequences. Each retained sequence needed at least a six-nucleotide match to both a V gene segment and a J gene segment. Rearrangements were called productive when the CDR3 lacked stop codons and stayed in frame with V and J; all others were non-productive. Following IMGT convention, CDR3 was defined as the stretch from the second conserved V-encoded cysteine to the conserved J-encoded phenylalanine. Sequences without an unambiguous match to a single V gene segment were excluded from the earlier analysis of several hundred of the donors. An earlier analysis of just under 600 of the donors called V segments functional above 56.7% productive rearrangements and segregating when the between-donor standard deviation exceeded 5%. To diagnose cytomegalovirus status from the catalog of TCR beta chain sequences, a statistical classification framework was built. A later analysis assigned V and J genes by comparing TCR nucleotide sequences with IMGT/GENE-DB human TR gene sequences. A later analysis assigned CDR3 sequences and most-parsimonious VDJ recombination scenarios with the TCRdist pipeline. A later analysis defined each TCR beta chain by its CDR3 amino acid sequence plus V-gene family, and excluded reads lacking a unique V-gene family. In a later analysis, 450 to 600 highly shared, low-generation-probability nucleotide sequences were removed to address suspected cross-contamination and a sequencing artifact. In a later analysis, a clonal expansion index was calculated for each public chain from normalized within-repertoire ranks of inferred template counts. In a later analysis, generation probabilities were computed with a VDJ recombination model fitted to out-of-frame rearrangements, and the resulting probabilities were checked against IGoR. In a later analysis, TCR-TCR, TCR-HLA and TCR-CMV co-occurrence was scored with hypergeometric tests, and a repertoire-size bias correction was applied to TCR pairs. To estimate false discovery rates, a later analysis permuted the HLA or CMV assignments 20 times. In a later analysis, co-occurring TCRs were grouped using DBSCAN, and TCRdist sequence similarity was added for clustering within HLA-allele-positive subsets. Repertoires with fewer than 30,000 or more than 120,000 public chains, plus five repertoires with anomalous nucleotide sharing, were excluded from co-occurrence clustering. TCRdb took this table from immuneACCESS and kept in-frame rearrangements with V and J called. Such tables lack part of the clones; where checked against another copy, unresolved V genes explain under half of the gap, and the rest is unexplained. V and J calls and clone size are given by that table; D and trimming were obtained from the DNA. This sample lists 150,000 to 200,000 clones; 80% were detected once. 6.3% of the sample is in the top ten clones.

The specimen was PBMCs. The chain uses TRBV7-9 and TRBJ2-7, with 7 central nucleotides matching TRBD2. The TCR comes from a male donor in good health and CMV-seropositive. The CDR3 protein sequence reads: CSSSSTGGRVYEQYF. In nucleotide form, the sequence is TGTTCCAGCAGCTCAACGGGGGGACGGGTCTACGAGCAGTACTTC.